Here is one T cell receptor (beta chain) with its context. Its cognate antigen has yet to be identified. One base away there is no much larger clone; base qualities are not given. Library method: PCR. Sequencing took place on a HiSeq X Ten. TCRdb's own reprocessing of the public reads used fastp at Q25 and MiXCR and kept productive beta chains. Every entry covers one CDR3 protein and lists the most common genes and DNA from its rows. For this sample the table gives 6,500 to 7,500 distinct CDR3 sequences, of which about 45% were detected only once. About 19% of the sample belongs to the ten largest clones. The CDR3 numbers 14 residues from cysteine through phenylalanine. Kept here is only the CDR3 DNA, which spans 42 bases and is read in frame from base 1. The V end gives up 4 bases and the J end 5 bases, leaving 0 bases in the junction not matched to a gene. Taken from the germline V gene, the CDR1 and CDR2 loops are MNHNS and SASEGT.

This sample was included in a study of CD4 and CD8 cells across lung adenocarcinoma regions (dated 2018 in TCRdb). About the investigation overall: The study examined intratumor heterogeneity of the T cell receptor repertoire by comparing tumor centers with tumor margins.

Patients with localized lung adenocarcinoma, a subtype of non-small cell lung cancer, were used as donors. These samples came from the centers of localized lung adenocarcinomas. For TCR repertoire analysis, CD8+ T cells taken from tumor tissue were profiled apart from CD4+ T cells. Sequenced sample: CD8+ T cells from the center of a lung tumor. The sample's cell subset or site label, in plain terms: tumor center region. This clonotype originated in a female donor with lung adenocarcinoma. The CD4 and CD8 labels of this study may be unreliable. The sequence joins TRBV6-1 to TRBJ1-6; 9 bases in the middle match TRBD1. The nucleotide sequence is given as TGTGCCAGCAGTGGGACAGGGGATAATTCACCCCTCCACTTT. This is translated as CASSGTGDNSPLHF.